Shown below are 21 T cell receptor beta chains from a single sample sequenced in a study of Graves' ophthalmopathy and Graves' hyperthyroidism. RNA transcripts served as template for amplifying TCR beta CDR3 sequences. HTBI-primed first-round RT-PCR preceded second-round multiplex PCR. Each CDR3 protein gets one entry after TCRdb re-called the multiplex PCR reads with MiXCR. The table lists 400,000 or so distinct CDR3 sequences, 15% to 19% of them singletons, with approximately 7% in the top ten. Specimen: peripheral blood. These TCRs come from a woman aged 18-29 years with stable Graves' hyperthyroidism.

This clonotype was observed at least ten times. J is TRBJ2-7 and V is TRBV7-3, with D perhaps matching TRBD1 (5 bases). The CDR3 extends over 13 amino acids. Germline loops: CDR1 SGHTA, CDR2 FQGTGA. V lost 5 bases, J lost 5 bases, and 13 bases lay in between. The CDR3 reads CASSAGHFDEQYF. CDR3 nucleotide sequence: TGTGCCAGCAGCGCCGGACACTTTGACGAGCAGTACTTC.

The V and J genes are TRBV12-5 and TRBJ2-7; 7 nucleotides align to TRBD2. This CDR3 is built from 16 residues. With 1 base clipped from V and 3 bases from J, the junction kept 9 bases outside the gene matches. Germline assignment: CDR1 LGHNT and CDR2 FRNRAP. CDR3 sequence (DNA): TGTGCTAGTGGTTTGGACTCCGGGGGGACCTACTACGAGCAGTACTTC. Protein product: CASGLDSGGTYYEQYF.

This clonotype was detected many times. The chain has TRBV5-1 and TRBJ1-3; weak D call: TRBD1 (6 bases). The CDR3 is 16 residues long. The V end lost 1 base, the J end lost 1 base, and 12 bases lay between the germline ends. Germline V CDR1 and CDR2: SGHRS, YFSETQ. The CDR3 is CASSLWGASSGNTIYF. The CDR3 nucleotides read TGCGCCAGCAGCTTGTGGGGGGCGTCTTCTGGAAACACCATATATTTT.

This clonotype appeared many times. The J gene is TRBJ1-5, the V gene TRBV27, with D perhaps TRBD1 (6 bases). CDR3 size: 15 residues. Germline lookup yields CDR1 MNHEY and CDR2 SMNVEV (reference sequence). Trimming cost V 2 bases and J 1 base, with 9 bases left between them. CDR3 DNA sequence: TGTGCCAGCAGTTTACGGGGGGCGAGCAATCAGCCCCAGCATTTT. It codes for CASSLRGASNQPQHF.

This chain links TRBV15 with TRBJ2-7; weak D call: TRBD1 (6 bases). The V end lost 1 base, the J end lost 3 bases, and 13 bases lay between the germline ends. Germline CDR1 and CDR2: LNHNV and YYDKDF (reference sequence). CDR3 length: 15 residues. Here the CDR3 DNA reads TGTGCCACCAGCAGAGGTGGACAGCCCAACTACGAGCAGTACTTC. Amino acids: CATSRGGQPNYEQYF.

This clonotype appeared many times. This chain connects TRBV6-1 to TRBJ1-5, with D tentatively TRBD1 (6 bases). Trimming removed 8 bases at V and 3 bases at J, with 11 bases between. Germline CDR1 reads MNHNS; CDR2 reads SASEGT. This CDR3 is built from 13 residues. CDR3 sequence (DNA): TGTGCCAGCTCGGACAGACCCAATCAGCCCCAGCATTTT. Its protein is CASSDRPNQPQHF.

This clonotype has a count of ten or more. The DNA for the CDR3 is TGTGCCAGCAGCAAGGGATACGGCTACACCTTC. Residues: CASSKGYGYTF. This chain joins TRBV12-3 or TRBV12-4 and TRBJ1-2; D is undetermined. The CDR3 runs to 11 residues. Trimming cost V 6 bases and J 8 bases, with 10 bases left between them.

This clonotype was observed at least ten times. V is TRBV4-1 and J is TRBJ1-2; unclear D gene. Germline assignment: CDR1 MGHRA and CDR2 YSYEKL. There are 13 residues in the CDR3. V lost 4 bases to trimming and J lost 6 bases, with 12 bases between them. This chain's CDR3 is CASSPTVIDGYTF. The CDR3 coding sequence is TGCGCCAGCAGCCCGACCGTAATTGATGGCTACACCTTC.

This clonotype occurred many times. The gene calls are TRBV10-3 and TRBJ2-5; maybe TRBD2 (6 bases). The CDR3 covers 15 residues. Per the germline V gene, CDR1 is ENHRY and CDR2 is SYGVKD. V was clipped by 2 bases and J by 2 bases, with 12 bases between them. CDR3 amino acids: CAISELSGQQETQYF. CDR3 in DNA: TGTGCCATCAGTGAGCTTAGCGGACAACAAGAGACCCAGTACTTC.

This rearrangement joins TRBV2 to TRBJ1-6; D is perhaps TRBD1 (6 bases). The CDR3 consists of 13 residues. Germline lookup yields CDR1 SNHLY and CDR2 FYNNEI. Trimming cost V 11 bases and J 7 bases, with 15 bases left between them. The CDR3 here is CAVPSTGNSPLHF. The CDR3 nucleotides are TGTGCCGTCCCTTCTACAGGGAATTCACCCCTCCACTTT.

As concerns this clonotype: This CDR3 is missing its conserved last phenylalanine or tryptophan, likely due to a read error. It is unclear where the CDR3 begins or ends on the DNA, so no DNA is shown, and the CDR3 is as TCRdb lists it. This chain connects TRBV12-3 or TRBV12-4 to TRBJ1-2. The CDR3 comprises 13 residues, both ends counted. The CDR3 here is CASSQDVRYGYSV.

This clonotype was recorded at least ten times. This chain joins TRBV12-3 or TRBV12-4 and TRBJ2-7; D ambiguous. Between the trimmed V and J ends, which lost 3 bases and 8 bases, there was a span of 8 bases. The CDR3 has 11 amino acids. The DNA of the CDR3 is TGTGCCAGCAGTTTCGGTTGGCAGCAGTACTTC. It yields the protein CASSFGWQQYF.

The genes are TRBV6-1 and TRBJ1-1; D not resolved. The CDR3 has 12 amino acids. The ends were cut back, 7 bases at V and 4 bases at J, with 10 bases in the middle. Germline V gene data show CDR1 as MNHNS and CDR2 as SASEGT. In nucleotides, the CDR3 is TGTGCCAGCACAACTTCAGGCACTGAAGCTTTCTTT. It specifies CASTTSGTEAFF.

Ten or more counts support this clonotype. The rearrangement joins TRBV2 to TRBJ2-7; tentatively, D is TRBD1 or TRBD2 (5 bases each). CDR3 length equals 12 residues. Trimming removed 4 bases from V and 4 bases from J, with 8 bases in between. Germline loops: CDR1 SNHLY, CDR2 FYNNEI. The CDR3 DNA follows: TGTGCCAGCAGTGTCAGGGAGTACGAGCAGTACTTC. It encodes CASSVREYEQYF. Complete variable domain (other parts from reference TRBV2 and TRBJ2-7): EPEVTQTPSHQVTQMGQEVILRCVPISNHLYFYWYRQILGQKVEFLVSFYNNEISEKSEIFDDQFSVERPDGSNFTLKIRSTKLEDSAMYFCASSVREYEQYFGPGTRLTVT.

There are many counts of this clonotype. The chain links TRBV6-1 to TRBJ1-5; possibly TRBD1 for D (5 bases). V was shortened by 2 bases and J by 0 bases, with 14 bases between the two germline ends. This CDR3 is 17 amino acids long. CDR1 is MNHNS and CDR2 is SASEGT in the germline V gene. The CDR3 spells CASSEQGRRYSNQPQHF. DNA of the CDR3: TGTGCCAGCAGTGAACAGGGCCGACGTTATAGCAATCAGCCCCAGCATTTT.

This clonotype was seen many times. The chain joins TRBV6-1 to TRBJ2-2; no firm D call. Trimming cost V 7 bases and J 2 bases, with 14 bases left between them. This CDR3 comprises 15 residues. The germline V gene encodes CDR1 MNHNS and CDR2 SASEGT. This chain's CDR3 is CASTSTAENTGELFF. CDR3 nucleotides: TGTGCCAGCACCTCAACGGCCGAAAACACCGGGGAGCTGTTTTTT.

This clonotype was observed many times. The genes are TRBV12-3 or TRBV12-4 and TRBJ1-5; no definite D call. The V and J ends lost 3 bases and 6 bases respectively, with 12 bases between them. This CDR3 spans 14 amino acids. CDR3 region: CASSFTGVGQPQHF. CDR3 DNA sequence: TGTGCCAGCAGTTTTACCGGGGTAGGTCAGCCCCAGCATTTT.

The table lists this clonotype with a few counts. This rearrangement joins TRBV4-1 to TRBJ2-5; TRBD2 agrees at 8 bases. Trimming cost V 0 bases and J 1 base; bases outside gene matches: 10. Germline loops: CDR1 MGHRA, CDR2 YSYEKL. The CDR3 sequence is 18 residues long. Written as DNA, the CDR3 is TGCGCCAGCAGCCAAGACCACTTTTCCCGGGGGGGCCAAGAGACCCAGTACTTC. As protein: CASSQDHFSRGGQETQYF.

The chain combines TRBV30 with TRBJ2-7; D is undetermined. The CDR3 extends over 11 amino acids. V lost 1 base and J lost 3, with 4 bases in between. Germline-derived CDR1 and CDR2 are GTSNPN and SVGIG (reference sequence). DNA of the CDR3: TGTGCCTGGAGTGGGATCTACGAGCAGTACTTC. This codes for CAWSGIYEQYF.

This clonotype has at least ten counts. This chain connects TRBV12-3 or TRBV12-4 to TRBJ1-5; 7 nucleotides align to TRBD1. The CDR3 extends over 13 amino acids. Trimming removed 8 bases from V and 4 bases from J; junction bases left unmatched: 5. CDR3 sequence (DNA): TGTGCCAGCGGGGCGACAGGGAATCAGCCCCAGCATTTT. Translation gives CASGATGNQPQHF.

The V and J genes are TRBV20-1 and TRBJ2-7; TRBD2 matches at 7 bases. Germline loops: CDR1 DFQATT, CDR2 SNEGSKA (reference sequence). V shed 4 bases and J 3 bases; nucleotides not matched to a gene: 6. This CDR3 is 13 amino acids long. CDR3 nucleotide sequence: TGCAGTGCTATCGGGGGGTCCGACTACGAGCAGTACTTC. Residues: CSAIGGSDYEQYF.